The 7 T cell receptor beta chains presented below share a single source sample, sequenced in a study of blood T cell repertoires in COVID-19. Produced via immunoSEQ multiplex PCR; TCRdb's table is partial and in-frame only. The sample lists tens of thousands of clones, over 85% occurring once. The sequenced sample was peripheral blood. The receptors stem from a woman older than 75 with acute or convalescent COVID-19.

The CDR3 nucleotides are TGCGCCAGCAGCTTGGGTACAGGGGTAAAAACTGAAGCTTTCTTT. It encodes CASSLGTGVKTEAFF. The V gene is TRBV5-1, the J gene TRBJ1-1; 7 nucleotides match TRBD1. CDR3 length: 15 residues. Looked up from germline, CDR1 is SGHRS and CDR2 is YFSETQ. V lost 0 bases to trimming and J lost 5 bases; unmatched junction nucleotides: 7.

The chain has TRBV19 and TRBJ1-6; no definite D call. The CDR3 covers 13 residues. In germline, CDR1 is LNHDA, CDR2 SQIVND (reference sequence). V was trimmed by 3 bases and J by 10 bases, leaving 10 bases between them. DNA for the CDR3: TGTGCCAGTAGTATCGCGGATCGGTCACCCCTCCACTTT. Translation: CASSIADRSPLHF.

The rearrangement uses TRBV6-5 and TRBJ2-3; 7 bases match TRBD1. The germline CDR1 and CDR2 sequences are MNHEY and SVGAGI. CDR3 length equals 15 residues. With V trimmed by 7 bases and J by 0 bases, 7 bases remained unmatched. The CDR3 here is CASTHRDRSTDTQYF. The CDR3 DNA is TGTGCCAGCACCCACAGGGACAGAAGCACAGATACGCAGTATTTT.

The rearrangement joins TRBV7-9 to TRBJ2-1, with TRBD2 matching over 7 bases. Trimming cost V 0 bases and J 6 bases; bases outside gene matches: 8. The germline V gene encodes CDR1 SEHNR and CDR2 FQNEAQ (reference sequence). The CDR3 runs 16 residues. The DNA of the CDR3 is TGTGCCAGCAGCTTAGCGGCGATAGCGGGCCCCAATGAGCAGTTCTTC. It codes for CASSLAAIAGPNEQFF. The variable domain in full, with the rest retrieved from reference TRBV7-9 and TRBJ2-1, is DTGVSQNPRHKITKRGQNVTFRCDPISEHNRLYWYRQTLGQGPEFLTYFQNEAQLEKSRLLSDRFSAERPKGSFSTLEIQRTEQGDSAMYLCASSLAAIAGPNEQFFGPGTRLTVL.

V gene TRBV5-5 combines with J gene TRBJ2-1; D gene unclear. V was shortened by 1 base and J by 8 bases, with 4 bases between the two germline ends. Germline loops: CDR1 SGHKS, CDR2 YYEKEE (reference sequence). The CDR3 is made up of 11 amino acids. CDR3 nucleotides: TGTGCCAGCAGCTTGTCGTATGAGCAGTTCTTC. Protein: CASSLSYEQFF.

The CDR3 coding sequence is TGTGCCAGCCGAAGCCCGGGGGGGAGAGGGGCAGATCAGCCCCAGCATTTT. It codes for CASRSPGGRGADQPQHF. J is TRBJ1-5 and V is TRBV19; a possible D gene is TRBD1 (5 bases). The CDR3 loop spans 17 amino acids. Between the trimmed V and J ends, which lost 9 bases and 5 bases, there was a span of 26 bases. Looked up from germline, CDR1 is LNHDA and CDR2 is SQIVND (reference sequence). The full variable domain, rest sourced from reference TRBV19 and TRBJ1-5, is DGGITQSPKYLFRKEGQNVTLSCEQNLNHDAMYWYRQDPGQGLRLIYYSQIVNDFQKGDIAEGYSVSREKKESFPLTVTSAQKNPTAFYLCASRSPGGRGADQPQHFGDGTRLSIL.

The gene calls are TRBV6-6 and TRBJ1-1; 9 nucleotides line up with TRBD1. The CDR3 length is 16 residues. The ends lost 6 bases at V and 0 bases at J; junction bases unmatched: 8. Germline V gene lookup returns CDR1 MNHNY and CDR2 SVGAGI (reference sequence). DNA of the CDR3: TGTGCCAGCAGCCTACAGGGGGCCAAATTGAACACTGAAGCTTTCTTT. This sequence encodes CASSLQGAKLNTEAFF.